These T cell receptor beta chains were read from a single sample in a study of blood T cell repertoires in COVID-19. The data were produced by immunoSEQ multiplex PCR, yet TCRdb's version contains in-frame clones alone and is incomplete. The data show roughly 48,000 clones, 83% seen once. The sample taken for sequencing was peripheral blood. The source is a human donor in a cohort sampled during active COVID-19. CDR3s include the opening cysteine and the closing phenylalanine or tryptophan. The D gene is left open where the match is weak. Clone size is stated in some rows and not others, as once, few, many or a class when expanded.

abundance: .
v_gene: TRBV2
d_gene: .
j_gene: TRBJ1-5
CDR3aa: CASSTTQPGHPPRPQHF
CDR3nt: TGTGCCAGCAGTACCACCCAACCGGGACACCCTCCAAGGCCCCAGCATTTT

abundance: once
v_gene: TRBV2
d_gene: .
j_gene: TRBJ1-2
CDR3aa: CASSAQGTANYGCTF
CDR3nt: TGTGCCAGCAGTGCGCAGGGGACCGCTAACTATGGCTGCACCTTC

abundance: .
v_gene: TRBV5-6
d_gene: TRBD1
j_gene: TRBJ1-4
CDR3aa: CASSLDRGEFEKLFF
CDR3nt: TGTGCCAGCAGCTTGGACAGGGGGGAATTTGAAAAACTGTTTTTT

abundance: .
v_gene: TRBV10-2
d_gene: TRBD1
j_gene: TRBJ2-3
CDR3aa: CATRLGQHSDTQYF
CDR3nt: TGCGCCACCCGGTTGGGACAGCACTCAGATACGCAGTATTTT

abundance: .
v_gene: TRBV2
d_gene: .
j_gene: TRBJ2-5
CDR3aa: CASSLKETQYF
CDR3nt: TGTGCCAGCAGTCTAAAAGAGACCCAGTACTTC

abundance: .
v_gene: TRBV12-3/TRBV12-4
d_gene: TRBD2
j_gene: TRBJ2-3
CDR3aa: CASSFRLAPTQYF
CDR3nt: TGTGCCAGCAGTTTCAGACTAGCCCCCACGCAGTATTTT

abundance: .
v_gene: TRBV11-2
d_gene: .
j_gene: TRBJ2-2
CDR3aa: CASSPFGGELFF
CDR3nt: TGTGCCAGCAGCCCGTTCGGGGGGGAGCTGTTTTTT

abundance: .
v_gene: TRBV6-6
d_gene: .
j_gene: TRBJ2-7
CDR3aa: CASRQAPYEQYF
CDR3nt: TGTGCCAGCAGACAGGCACCCTACGAGCAGTACTTC

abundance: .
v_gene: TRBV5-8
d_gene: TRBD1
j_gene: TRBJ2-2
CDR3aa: CASSSQGRSTGELFF
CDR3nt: TGTGCCAGCAGCTCACAGGGGAGAAGCACCGGGGAGCTGTTTTTT

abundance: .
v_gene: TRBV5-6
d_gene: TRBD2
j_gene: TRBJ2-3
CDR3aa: CASSPMGGGAYTQYF
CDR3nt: TGTGCCAGCAGCCCCATGGGCGGGGGGGCTTATACGCAGTATTTT

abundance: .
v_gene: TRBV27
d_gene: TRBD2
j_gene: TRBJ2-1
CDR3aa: CASSFTSGGAGKNEQFF
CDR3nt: TGTGCCAGCAGTTTCACCAGCGGGGGGGCCGGAAAAAATGAGCAGTTCTTC

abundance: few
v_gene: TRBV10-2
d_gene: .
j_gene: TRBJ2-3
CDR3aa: CASSPGSRADTQYF
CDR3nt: TGCGCCAGCAGCCCGGGGTCGCGAGCAGATACGCAGTATTTT

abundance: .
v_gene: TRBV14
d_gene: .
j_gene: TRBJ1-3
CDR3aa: CASSRDIGNTIYF
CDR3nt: TGTGCCAGCAGCCGGGACATCGGAAACACCATATATTTT

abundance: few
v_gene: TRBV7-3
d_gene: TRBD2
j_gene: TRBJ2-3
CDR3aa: CASSLAGENTDTQYF
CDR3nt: TGTGCCAGCAGTTTAGCGGGGGAGAACACAGATACGCAGTATTTT

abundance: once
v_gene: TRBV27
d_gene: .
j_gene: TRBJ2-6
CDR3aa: CASSDFSGANVLTF
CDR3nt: TGTGCCAGCTCGGACTTTTCCGGGGCCAACGTCCTGACTTTC

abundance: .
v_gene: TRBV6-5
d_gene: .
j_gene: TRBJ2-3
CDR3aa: CASSYADSLRPDTQYF
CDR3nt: TGTGCCAGCAGTTACGCCGACAGTTTACGACCAGATACGCAGTATTTT

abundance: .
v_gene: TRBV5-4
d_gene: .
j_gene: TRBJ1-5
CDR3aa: CASSDGISNQPQHF
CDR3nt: TGTGCCAGCAGCGACGGGATTAGCAATCAGCCCCAGCATTTT

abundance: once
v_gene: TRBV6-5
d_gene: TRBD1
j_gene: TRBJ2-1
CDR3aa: CASSNGQGGMNEQFF
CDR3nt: TGTGCCAGCAGTAACGGACAGGGGGGAATGAATGAGCAGTTCTTC

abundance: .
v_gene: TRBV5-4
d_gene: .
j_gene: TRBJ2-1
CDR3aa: CASSSQAFGEQFF
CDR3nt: TGTGCCAGCAGCTCCCAAGCGTTTGGTGAGCAGTTCTTC

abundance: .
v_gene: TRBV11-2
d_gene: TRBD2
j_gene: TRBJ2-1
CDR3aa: CASSFFGGEYNEQFF
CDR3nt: TGTGCCAGCAGCTTCTTCGGGGGGGAGTACAATGAGCAGTTCTTC

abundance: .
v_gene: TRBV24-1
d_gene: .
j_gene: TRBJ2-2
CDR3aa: CATSDLTGNTGELFF
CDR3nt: TGTGCCACCAGTGATTTGACAGGGAACACCGGGGAGCTGTTTTTT

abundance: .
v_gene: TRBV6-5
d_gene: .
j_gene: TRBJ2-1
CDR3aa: CASSYLPRGSYNEQFF
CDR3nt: TGTGCCAGCAGTTACCTCCCTCGGGGCTCCTACAATGAGCAGTTCTTC

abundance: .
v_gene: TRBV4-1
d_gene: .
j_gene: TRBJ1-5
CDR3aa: CASSQTAGQPQHF
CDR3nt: TGCGCCAGCAGCCAAACGGCGGGACAGCCCCAGCATTTT

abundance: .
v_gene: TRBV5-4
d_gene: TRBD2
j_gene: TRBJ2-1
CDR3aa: CASRPGLAGGPNYNEQFF
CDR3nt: TGTGCCAGCAGGCCGGGACTAGCGGGGGGGCCCAACTACAATGAGCAGTTCTTC

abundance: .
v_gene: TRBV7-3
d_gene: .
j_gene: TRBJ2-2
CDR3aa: CASRDSGNTGELFF
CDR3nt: TGTGCCAGCAGGGACAGCGGTAACACCGGGGAGCTGTTTTTT

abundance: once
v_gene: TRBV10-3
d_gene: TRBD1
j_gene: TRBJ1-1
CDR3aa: CAIRKGAQDTEAFF
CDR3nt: TGTGCCATCAGGAAGGGGGCGCAGGACACTGAAGCTTTCTTT

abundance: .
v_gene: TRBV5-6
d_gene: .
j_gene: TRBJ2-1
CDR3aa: CASSLMTNEQFF
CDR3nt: TGTGCCAGCAGCTTGATGACAAATGAGCAGTTCTTC

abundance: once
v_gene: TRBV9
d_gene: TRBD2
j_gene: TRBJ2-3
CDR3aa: CASSSPQGGRPDPGLVPDTQYF
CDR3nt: TGTGCCAGCAGCTCCCCCCAAGGTGGGCGGCCTGATCCGGGACTAGTTCCAGATACGCAGTATTTT

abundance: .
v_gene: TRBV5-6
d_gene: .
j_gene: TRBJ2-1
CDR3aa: CASSSYNEQFF
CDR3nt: TGTGCCAGTAGCTCCTACAATGAGCAGTTCTTC

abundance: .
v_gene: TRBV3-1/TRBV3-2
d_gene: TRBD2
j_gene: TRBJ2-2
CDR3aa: CASSQDFGGGGTGELFF
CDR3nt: TGTGCCAGCAGCCAAGATTTTGGCGGGGGGGGAACCGGGGAGCTGTTTTTT

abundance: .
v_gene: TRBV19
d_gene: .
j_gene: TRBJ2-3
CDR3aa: CASSMGRRQDTDTQYF
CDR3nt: TGTGCCAGTAGTATGGGCCGCCGACAGGACACAGATACGCAGTATTTT

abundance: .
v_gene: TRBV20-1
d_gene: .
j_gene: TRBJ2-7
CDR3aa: CSARQSYEQYF
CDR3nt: TGCAGTGCTAGACAGTCCTACGAGCAGTACTTC

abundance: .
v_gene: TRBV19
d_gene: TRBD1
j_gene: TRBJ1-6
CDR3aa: CASSMDRGGSPLHF
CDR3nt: TGTGCCAGTAGTATGGACAGGGGAGGTTCACCCCTCCACTTT

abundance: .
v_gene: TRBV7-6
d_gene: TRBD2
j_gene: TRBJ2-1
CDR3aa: CASSFGGSSYNEQFF
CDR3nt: TGTGCCAGCAGCTTCGGGGGGAGCTCCTACAATGAGCAGTTCTTC

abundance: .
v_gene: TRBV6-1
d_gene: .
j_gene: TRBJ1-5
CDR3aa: CASSEKAIGGQYSNQPQHF
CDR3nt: TGTGCCAGCAGTGAAAAAGCTATAGGAGGACAGTACAGCAATCAGCCCCAGCATTTT

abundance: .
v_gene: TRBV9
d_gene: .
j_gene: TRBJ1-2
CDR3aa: CASSVAGGFSGGYTF
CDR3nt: TGTGCCAGCAGCGTAGCAGGAGGGTTCAGTGGGGGCTACACCTTC

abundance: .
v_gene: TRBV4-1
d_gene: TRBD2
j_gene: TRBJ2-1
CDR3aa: CASSRGTSGVLEQFF
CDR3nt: TGCGCCAGCAGCCGCGGGACTAGCGGGGTTTTAGAGCAGTTCTTC